This entry is about one TCR beta chain. This CDR3 contains 17 residues. V was clipped by 0 bases and J by 5 bases; unmatched bases: 9. This specimen belongs to a study of blood T cell repertoires in COVID-19. Study-wide context: Acute and convalescent COVID-19 samples came from the United States, Italy and Spain. T cells, B-cell-depleted T cells, or PBMCs provided the cDNA or gDNA that served as material.

Sequencing was performed with immunoSEQ multiplex PCR; in TCRdb, only in-frame clones are kept and a portion is missing. The repertoire holds roughly 280,000 clones, with 85% to 90% as singletons. The chain recombines TRBV23-1 with TRBJ2-1; 8 positions agree with TRBD1. TRBV23-1 is noted as an ORF with a role that remains uncertain. What was sequenced was peripheral blood. The sequence came from a woman between 25 and 40 years old with COVID-19, enrolled during active disease. The CDR3 sequence is CASSQSWRQGADNEQFF. The CDR3 nucleotides are TGCGCCAGCAGTCAATCGTGGAGGCAGGGGGCCGACAATGAGCAGTTCTTC.